The next 15 T cell receptor beta chains were all read from a single sample in a study of cytomegalovirus exposure and HLA in healthy donors. The PCR ran on 60 Vbeta and 13 Jbeta primers. TCRdb's copy holds only in-frame clones and misses some; the assay was immunoSEQ multiplex PCR. The profile covers 180,000 or so clones, with around 80% appearing a single time and under 6% taken by the ten largest. The sample consisted of PBMCs. These receptors were collected from a woman aged 45-60 years in good health and CMV-seropositive.

This chain links TRBV5-1 with TRBJ2-3; a possible D gene is TRBD2 (7 bases). Germline-derived CDR1 and CDR2 are SGHRS and YFSETQ. This CDR3 spans 15 amino acids. Between the trimmed V and J ends, which lost 0 bases and 2 bases, there was a span of 10 bases. The CDR3 spells CASSLDGGHTDTQYF. The DNA for the CDR3 is TGCGCCAGCAGCTTGGACGGGGGGCACACAGATACGCAGTATTTT.

The rearrangement links TRBV27 to TRBJ2-5, with D perhaps matching TRBD2 (6 bases). The CDR3 has 13 residues. With 0 bases removed from V and 9 bases from J, the gap between germline ends came to 11 bases. Germline V gene lookup returns CDR1 MNHEY and CDR2 SMNVEV (reference sequence). The CDR3: CASSLSGGRPQYF. The CDR3, as DNA: TGTGCCAGCAGTTTATCGGGGGGTAGGCCCCAGTACTTC.

The chain couples TRBV6-5 to TRBJ1-2; tentative D call: TRBD1 (6 bases). CDR3 size: 13 residues. Germline assignment: CDR1 MNHEY and CDR2 SVGAGI. V dropped 4 bases and J dropped 7 bases, with 13 bases sitting between them. The CDR3, as DNA: TGTGCCAGCAGTTTCAGGACAGAAGGTGGCTACACCTTC. This sequence encodes CASSFRTEGGYTF.

The rearrangement links TRBV4-3 to TRBJ2-1; 11 bases fit TRBD2. The CDR3 consists of 15 residues. J lost 9 bases, V lost 3 bases, and 7 bases had no gene match. Germline V gives CDR1 LGHNA, CDR2 YSLEER. CDR3 sequence reads: CASSQFSGGAFEQFF. The CDR3 DNA reads TGCGCCAGCAGCCAGTTTAGCGGGGGGGCCTTTGAGCAGTTCTTC.

This chain links TRBV19 with TRBJ2-2; the match to TRBD2 covers 9 bases. V dropped 9 bases and J dropped 0; count of bases not matched to a gene: 11. This CDR3 contains 17 residues. CDR1 and CDR2 from the germline V gene are LNHDA and SQIVND (reference sequence). This chain's CDR3 is CASRGAGGIANTGELFF. For the CDR3, the DNA is TGTGCCAGCCGAGGGGCGGGGGGGATTGCGAACACCGGGGAGCTGTTTTTT.

The chain is built from TRBV30 and TRBJ1-1, with D perhaps matching TRBD1 (5 bases). Germline values: CDR1 GTSNPN, CDR2 SVGIG (reference sequence). V dropped 5 bases and J dropped 0 bases, with 10 bases sitting between them. The CDR3 runs 13 residues. The DNA of the CDR3 is TGTGCCTGGGGGCGGGGACTGAACACTGAAGCTTTCTTT. Amino acids: CAWGRGLNTEAFF.

This clone appeared a few times. The rearrangement joins TRBV6-5 to TRBJ1-4; the match to TRBD1 covers 8 bases. The CDR3 is 14 residues long. CDR1 is MNHEY and CDR2 is SVGAGI in the germline V gene. V trimming: 5 bases; J trimming: 4 bases; junction bases outside the gene matches: 3. The CDR3 spells CASSEGQGNEKLFF. The CDR3 bases are TGTGCCAGCAGTGAAGGACAGGGTAATGAAAAACTGTTTTTT.

This chain connects TRBV7-2 to TRBJ2-3; 12 bases match TRBD2. Per the germline V gene, CDR1 is SGHTA and CDR2 is FQGNSA. The V gene end was trimmed by 0 bases and the J gene end by 6 bases; junction bases not matched to a gene: 10. The CDR3 sequence is 18 residues long. The CDR3 bases are TGTGCCAGCAGCTTAGCGAGACTAGCGGGAGAGGGCTCGGATACGCAGTATTTT. Protein sequence: CASSLARLAGEGSDTQYF.

The chain is built from TRBV19 and TRBJ1-1, with 10 bases fitting TRBD1. Germline V gene lookup returns CDR1 LNHDA and CDR2 SQIVND (reference sequence). The CDR3 spans 14 residues. Germline trimming cut 4 bases from V and 6 bases from J; bases unmatched to any gene: 5. The CDR3 here is CASSRVGQGAEAFF. CDR3 nucleotide sequence: TGTGCCAGTAGTAGAGTAGGACAGGGGGCTGAAGCTTTCTTT.

The V gene is TRBV7-9, the J gene TRBJ2-2; 8 positions match TRBD2. The CDR3 runs 14 residues. Germline V gives CDR1 SEHNR, CDR2 FQNEAQ (reference sequence). J lost 0 bases, V lost 11 bases, and 5 bases had no gene match. The CDR3 here is CAWTSLANTGELFF. CDR3 nucleotides: TGTGCCTGGACTAGCCTCGCGAACACCGGGGAGCTGTTTTTT. Combining the CDR3 with reference TRBV7-9 and TRBJ2-2 gives the whole variable domain DTGVSQNPRHKITKRGQNVTFRCDPISEHNRLYWYRQTLGQGPEFLTYFQNEAQLEKSRLLSDRFSAERPKGSFSTLEIQRTEQGDSAMYLCAWTSLANTGELFFGEGSRLTVL.

The chain is built from TRBV6-5 and TRBJ1-5, with 7 bases matching TRBD1. The J segment lost 6 bases and the V segment lost 6 bases, leaving 5 bases of the junction unmatched. Germline V gene lookup returns CDR1 MNHEY and CDR2 SVGAGI. The CDR3 runs 13 residues. The chain's CDR3 is CASRGGIGQPQHF. The CDR3 nucleotides read TGTGCCAGCAGAGGGGGCATCGGTCAGCCCCAGCATTTT.

The chain uses TRBV7-2 and TRBJ2-5; D is possibly TRBD1 (7 bases). Near its end, the DNA agrees better with TRBJ2-7, so the J call may be wrong. The CDR3 is 15 amino acids. In germline, CDR1 is SGHTA, CDR2 FQGNSA. The CDR3 sequence: CASTPGDRDSYEQYF. Here the CDR3 DNA reads TGTGCCAGCACCCCGGGAGACAGGGACTCCTACGAGCAGTACTTC.

CDR3 residues: CASSGTGSDTQYF. DNA for the CDR3: TGTGCCAGCAGCGGGACAGGATCAGATACGCAGTATTTT. V usage is TRBV7-6 and J usage is TRBJ2-3; 8 nucleotides align to TRBD1. Trimming took 5 bases from V and 4 from J; bases not matched to a gene: 2. The CDR3 is made up of 13 amino acids. Germline loops: CDR1 SGHVS, CDR2 FNYEAQ.

The V call is TRBV10-3, the J call TRBJ2-1, with 8 bases aligning to TRBD2. The CDR3 loop spans 17 amino acids. Trimming cost V 6 bases and J 6 bases; bases outside gene matches: 16. CDR1 ENHRY and CDR2 SYGVKD come from the germline V gene. This CDR3 is CAIRIVGAGEGGNEQFF. The CDR3, as DNA: TGTGCCATCAGGATAGTGGGAGCGGGAGAGGGGGGCAATGAGCAGTTCTTC.

The chain links TRBV15 to TRBJ1-1, with TRBD1 as a possible D gene (5 bases). The CDR3 runs 13 residues. Trimming shortened V by 5 bases and J by 1 base, and 8 bases separated the two germline ends. Germline values: CDR1 LNHNV, CDR2 YYDKDF (reference sequence). CDR3 amino acids: CATSSQGNTEAFF. CDR3 nucleotide sequence: TGTGCCACCAGCTCGCAGGGGAACACTGAAGCTTTCTTT. The full variable domain, with the rest looked up from reference TRBV15 and TRBJ1-1, is DAMVIQNPRYQVTQFGKPVTLSCSQTLNHNVMYWYQQKSSQAPKLLFHYYDKDFNNEADTPDNFQSRRPNTSFCFLDIRSPGLGDTAMYLCATSSQGNTEAFFGQGTRLTVV.